This is a list of T cell receptor beta chains from one sample in a study of T cells in Graves' hyperthyroidism and ophthalmopathy. Via MiXCR, TCRdb re-called the multiplex PCR reads, giving one row per CDR3 protein. The table lists around 570,000 distinct CDR3 sequences, 15% to 20% of them singletons, with roughly 50% in the top ten. The specimen was blood. All receptors derive from a middle-aged man with Graves' ophthalmopathy. Both conserved end residues are part of each CDR3. Each record gives: clone size, D gene, J gene, V gene, CDR3 protein, CDR3 DNA. A D gene is named only where the DNA matches it firmly. For some rows the clone size is stated as once, few or many, or as a class when expanded; others skip it.

clone_size: NA; d_call: NA; j_call: TRBJ2-5; v_call: TRBV28; cdr3_aa: CASSPRRGRKFETQYF; cdr3_nt: TGTGCCAGCAGTCCCAGGAGGGGTCGGAAGTTCGAGACCCAGTACTTC
clone_size: many; d_call: NA; j_call: TRBJ1-1; v_call: TRBV28; cdr3_aa: CASSAASATGQNTEAFF; cdr3_nt: TGTGCCAGCAGCGCCGCAAGCGCGACAGGTCAGAACACTGAAGCTTTCTTT
clone_size: NA; d_call: TRBD1; j_call: TRBJ1-1; v_call: TRBV3-1; cdr3_aa: CASSRDRGVAGTEAFF; cdr3_nt: TGTGCCAGCAGCCGGGACAGGGGAGTAGCGGGCACTGAAGCTTTCTTT
clone_size: many; d_call: NA; j_call: TRBJ1-6; v_call: TRBV28; cdr3_aa: CANQPAGNSPLHF; cdr3_nt: TGTGCCAACCAGCCGGCCGGAAATTCACCCCTCCACTTT
clone_size: few; d_call: NA; j_call: TRBJ2-7; v_call: TRBV18; cdr3_aa: CASSQAAGFHEQYF; cdr3_nt: TGTGCCAGCTCACAGGCAGCAGGGTTCCACGAGCAGTACTTC
clone_size: many; d_call: NA; j_call: TRBJ1-1; v_call: TRBV11-1; cdr3_aa: CASSSKGRGNTEAFF; cdr3_nt: TGTGCCAGCAGCAGCAAAGGACGGGGAAACACTGAAGCTTTCTTT
clone_size: NA; d_call: NA; j_call: TRBJ2-5; v_call: TRBV5-1; cdr3_aa: CASSLGRTQETQYF; cdr3_nt: TGCGCCAGCAGCTTGGGGCGGACCCAAGAGACCCAGTACTTC
clone_size: few; d_call: NA; j_call: TRBJ2-1; v_call: TRBV5-1; cdr3_aa: CASSTDHDTYNEQFF; cdr3_nt: TGCGCCAGCAGCACCGATCATGATACCTACAATGAGCAGTTCTTC
clone_size: NA; d_call: NA; j_call: TRBJ1-6; v_call: TRBV6-9; cdr3_aa: CASSYRRGTSSYNSPLHF; cdr3_nt: TGTGCCAGCAGTTACCGGCGGGGAACGAGCTCCTATAATTCACCCCTCCACTTT
clone_size: many; d_call: NA; j_call: TRBJ2-2; v_call: TRBV6-2/TRBV6-3; cdr3_aa: CASSYLTGNTGELFF; cdr3_nt: TGTGCCAGCAGTTACTTAACGGGCAACACCGGGGAGCTGTTTTTT
clone_size: NA; d_call: NA; j_call: TRBJ1-1; v_call: TRBV7-9; cdr3_aa: CASSPAHRASPLGEAFF; cdr3_nt: TGTGCCAGCAGCCCGGCACACAGGGCCAGCCCATTGGGTGAAGCTTTCTTT
clone_size: few; d_call: TRBD2; j_call: TRBJ2-1; v_call: TRBV6-1; cdr3_aa: CASSSWTSGGATYEQFF; cdr3_nt: TGTGCCAGCAGTTCATGGACTAGCGGGGGGGCCACGTATGAGCAGTTCTTC
clone_size: many; d_call: NA; j_call: TRBJ2-7; v_call: TRBV6-1; cdr3_aa: CASRPAGHSYEQYF; cdr3_nt: TGTGCCAGCAGACCGGCGGGCCACTCCTACGAGCAGTACTTC
clone_size: few; d_call: TRBD2; j_call: TRBJ2-7; v_call: TRBV6-1; cdr3_aa: CASSTLGGGAYEQYF; cdr3_nt: TGTGCCAGCAGTACCCTGGGCGGGGGGGCGTACGAGCAGTACTTC
clone_size: NA; d_call: NA; j_call: TRBJ2-1; v_call: TRBV28; cdr3_aa: CASSTGTDYYNEQFF; cdr3_nt: TGTGCCAGCAGTACAGGGACGGACTACTACAATGAGCAGTTCTTC
clone_size: few; d_call: NA; j_call: TRBJ2-6; v_call: TRBV18; cdr3_aa: CASSPKGLTGANVLTF; cdr3_nt: TGTGCCAGCTCACCAAAAGGCTTGACTGGGGCCAACGTCCTGACTTTC
clone_size: few; d_call: NA; j_call: TRBJ1-6; v_call: TRBV3-1; cdr3_aa: CASSQEQGDSYNSPLHF; cdr3_nt: TGTGCCAGCAGCCAAGAACAGGGAGATTCCTATAATTCACCCCTCCACTTT
clone_size: few; d_call: NA; j_call: TRBJ2-7; v_call: TRBV5-1; cdr3_aa: CASKGVHYEQYF; cdr3_nt: TGCGCCAGCAAAGGGGTGCACTACGAGCAGTACTTC
clone_size: many; d_call: TRBD1; j_call: TRBJ2-2; v_call: TRBV2; cdr3_aa: CASSRARQGTGELFF; cdr3_nt: TGTGCCAGCAGCCGAGCTAGACAGGGCACCGGGGAGCTGTTTTTT
clone_size: NA; d_call: TRBD2; j_call: TRBJ2-2; v_call: TRBV12-3/TRBV12-4; cdr3_aa: CASSKGTSAAGELFF; cdr3_nt: TGTGCCAGCAGCAAGGGGACTAGCGCCGCCGGGGAGCTGTTTTTT
clone_size: few; d_call: NA; j_call: TRBJ1-5; v_call: TRBV6-4; cdr3_aa: CASSYRGGNNQPQHF; cdr3_nt: TGTGCCAGCAGTTACCGGGGAGGAAACAATCAGCCCCAGCATTTT
clone_size: NA; d_call: TRBD1; j_call: TRBJ1-5; v_call: TRBV18; cdr3_aa: CAGSPNGQGASQHF; cdr3_nt: TGTGCCGGCTCACCAAACGGGCAGGGGGCATCTCAGCATTTT
clone_size: NA; d_call: NA; j_call: TRBJ2-7; v_call: TRBV4-3; cdr3_aa: CASSRDGAHEQYF; cdr3_nt: TGCGCCAGCAGCCGGGACGGGGCCCACGAGCAGTACTTC
clone_size: many; d_call: TRBD1; j_call: TRBJ2-3; v_call: TRBV7-2; cdr3_aa: CASSLPRTGEAADTQYF; cdr3_nt: TGTGCCAGCAGCTTACCCCGGACAGGGGAGGCGGCAGATACGCAGTATTTT